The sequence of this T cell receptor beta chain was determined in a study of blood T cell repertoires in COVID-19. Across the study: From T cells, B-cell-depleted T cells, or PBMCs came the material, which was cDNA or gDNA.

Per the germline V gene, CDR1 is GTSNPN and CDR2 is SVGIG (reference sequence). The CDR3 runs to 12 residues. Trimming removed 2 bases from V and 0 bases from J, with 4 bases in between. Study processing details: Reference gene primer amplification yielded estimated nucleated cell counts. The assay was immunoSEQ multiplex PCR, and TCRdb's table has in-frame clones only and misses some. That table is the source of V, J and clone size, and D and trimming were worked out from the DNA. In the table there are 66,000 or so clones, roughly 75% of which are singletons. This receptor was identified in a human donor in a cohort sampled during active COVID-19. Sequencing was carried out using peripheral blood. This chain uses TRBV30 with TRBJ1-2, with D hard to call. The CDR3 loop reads CAWSTPNYGYTF. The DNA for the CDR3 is TGTGCCTGGAGTACTCCTAACTATGGCTACACCTTC.